A selection of T cell receptor beta chains follows, all from one sample in a study of post-analysis software for immune sequencing data. From the PCR reads, TCRdb called clonotypes with MiXCR, one entry per CDR3 protein. Of 800,000 to 950,000 distinct CDR3 sequences in the sample, approximately 57% were seen once. Sequenced input: blood. The origin of the receptors is a girl aged 10 to 17 with multiple sclerosis. CDR3s include the opening cysteine and the closing phenylalanine or tryptophan. Fields, in order: D gene, clone size, J gene, V gene, CDR3 DNA, CDR3 protein. The D gene is left open where the match is weak. Size is omitted from some rows. Given values are once, few, many or a class for expanded clones.

>.|.|TRBJ1-2|TRBV5-5
TGTGCCAGCAGCTCCCAAGGACGGAGTCTTCGCTATGGCTACACCTTC
CASSSQGRSLRYGYTF
>.|.|TRBJ1-1|TRBV7-9
TGTGCCAGCAGCCGACGAAGCATGAACACTGAAGCTTTCTTT
CASSRRSMNTEAFF
>TRBD2|few|TRBJ2-1|TRBV9
TGTGCCAGCAGCGCGACTAGCGGGGGGATGGGTGAGCAGTTCTTC
CASSATSGGMGEQFF
>.|.|TRBJ1-4|TRBV19
TGTGCCAGTAGTCCTCCCGAGGGAGGAGGTGAAAAACTGTTTTTT
CASSPPEGGGEKLFF
>.|.|TRBJ2-7|TRBV20-1
TGCAGTGCTTCTCTCCCCTCTCACTACTACGAGCAGTACTTC
CSASLPSHYYEQYF
>.|few|TRBJ2-1|TRBV7-2
TGTGCCAGCAGCTCTCCCCGTGAGGTGGTTCGGGGCAATGAGCAGTTCTTC
CASSSPREVVRGNEQFF
>.|.|TRBJ1-2|TRBV9
TGTGCCAGCAGCGTAAGCCCCCGGATTCAGGGCGAGGGCTACACCTTC
CASSVSPRIQGEGYTF
>.|.|TRBJ2-4|TRBV7-9
TGTGCCAGCGAGCCTGCGGGGAACATTCAGTACTTC
CASEPAGNIQYF
>.|.|TRBJ2-1|TRBV20-1
TGCAGTGCTAGAGCCCATCTAGCGCTTGAGCAGTTCTTC
CSARAHLALEQFF
>.|.|TRBJ2-1|TRBV14
TGTGCCAGCAGCAGGACCATGTTCGTCTATGAGCAGTTCTTC
CASSRTMFVYEQFF
>.|.|TRBJ2-5|TRBV29-1
TGCAGCGTTGGTAGGATCAAAGAGACCCAGTACTTC
CSVGRIKETQYF
>.|many|TRBJ1-2|TRBV12-3/TRBV12-4
TGTGCCAGCAGCTTAGGGACCTATGGCTACACCTTC
CASSLGTYGYTF
>TRBD2|few|TRBJ2-7|TRBV20-1
TGCAGTGCTAGGCCCGGGACTAGCGGACCCTACGAGCAGTACTTC
CSARPGTSGPYEQYF
>TRBD1|.|TRBJ2-6|TRBV12-3/TRBV12-4
TGTGCCAGCTCCCGGGACAGGCCTTCTGGGGCCTACGTCCTGACTTTC
CASSRDRPSGAYVLTF
>.|.|TRBJ1-1|TRBV7-9
TGTGCCAGCAGCTCACCTGACCTACTCCAAGCTTTCTTT
CASSSPDLLQAFF
>.|few|TRBJ1-2|TRBV20-1
TGCAGTGCTAGAGATGGTGGGGGTACCGCCTATGGCTACACCTTC
CSARDGGGTAYGYTF
>TRBD2|few|TRBJ2-7|TRBV10-3
TGTGCCATCAGTGGCCTAGCGGGAGGTCTCCCCTACGAGCAGTACTTC
CAISGLAGGLPYEQYF
>TRBD2|.|TRBJ2-1|TRBV7-2
TGTGCCAGCAGCTCCGCGCGGACTAGAGTACTATACAATGAGCAGTTCTTC
CASSSARTRVLYNEQFF
>.|.|TRBJ1-2|TRBV7-8
TGTGCCAGCAGCTTATTCGCGGGGCAAGGCTACACCTTC
CASSLFAGQGYTF